The following is a T cell receptor (beta chain) sequence with its context. V lost 0 bases and J lost 1, with 9 bases in between. This CDR3 has 15 residues. Germline V gives CDR1 MGHRA, CDR2 YSYEKL. The entry originates in a study of blood T cell repertoires in COVID-19. Original methodology: Nucleated cell number was recorded as an estimate derived from reference gene primer amplification. Only in-frame clones appear in the TCRdb table, and some are missing; sequencing was by immunoSEQ multiplex PCR. The DNA was the basis for D and trimming; V, J and clone size are from that table. The data show about 160,000 clones, 90% to 95% seen once.

The chain is built from TRBV4-1 and TRBJ1-1; no reliable D call. Sequenced material: peripheral blood. The origin of this receptor is a man between 50 and 59 years old with acute or convalescent COVID-19. The CDR3 nucleotides are TGCGCCAGCAGCCAAGATGAACAGACGAACACTGAAGCTTTCTTT. It codes for CASSQDEQTNTEAFF.